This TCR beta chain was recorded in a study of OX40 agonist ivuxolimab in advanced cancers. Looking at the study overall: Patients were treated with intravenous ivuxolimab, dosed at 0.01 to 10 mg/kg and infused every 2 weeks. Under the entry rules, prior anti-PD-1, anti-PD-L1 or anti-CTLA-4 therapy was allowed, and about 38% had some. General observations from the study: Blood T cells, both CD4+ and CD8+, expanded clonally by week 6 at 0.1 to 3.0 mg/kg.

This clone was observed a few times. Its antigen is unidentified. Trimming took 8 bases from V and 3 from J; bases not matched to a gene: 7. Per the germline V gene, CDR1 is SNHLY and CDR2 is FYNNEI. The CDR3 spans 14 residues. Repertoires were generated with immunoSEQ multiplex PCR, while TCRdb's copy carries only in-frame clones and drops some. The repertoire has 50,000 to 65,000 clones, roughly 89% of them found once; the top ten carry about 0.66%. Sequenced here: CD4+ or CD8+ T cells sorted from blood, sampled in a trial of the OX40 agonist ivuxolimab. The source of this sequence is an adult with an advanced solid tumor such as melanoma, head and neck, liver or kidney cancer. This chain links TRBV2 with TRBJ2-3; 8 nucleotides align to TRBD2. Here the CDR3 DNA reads TGTGCCAGCGGGACTAGTATGGGGACAGATACGCAGTATTTT. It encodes CASGTSMGTDTQYF.